This T cell receptor (beta chain) originates from a study of neurological immune-mediated disorders. Study-wide points: In multiple sclerosis patients, the repertoire cluster was unrelated to clinical or MRI findings.

Using its own MiXCR run on the 5' RACE reads, TCRdb lists one record per CDR3 protein. The table has around 35,000 distinct CDR3 sequences, about 1.6% seen once; the top ten hold around a tenth. This clonotype was seen at least ten times. Its antigen is currently unknown. The CDR3 has 13 residues. Germline loops: CDR1 MGHDK, CDR2 SYGVNS. After removal of 8 bases from V and 5 bases from J, the junction contained 8 bases not matched to a gene. This receptor was taken from a woman in her 30s with multiple sclerosis. The chain couples TRBV25-1 to TRBJ1-2; TRBD1 agrees at 7 bases. Sample: PBMCs. CDR3 nucleotides: TGTGCCAGCGGCCCCGGGACAGAATATGGCTACACCTTC. Translated, it gives CASGPGTEYGYTF.